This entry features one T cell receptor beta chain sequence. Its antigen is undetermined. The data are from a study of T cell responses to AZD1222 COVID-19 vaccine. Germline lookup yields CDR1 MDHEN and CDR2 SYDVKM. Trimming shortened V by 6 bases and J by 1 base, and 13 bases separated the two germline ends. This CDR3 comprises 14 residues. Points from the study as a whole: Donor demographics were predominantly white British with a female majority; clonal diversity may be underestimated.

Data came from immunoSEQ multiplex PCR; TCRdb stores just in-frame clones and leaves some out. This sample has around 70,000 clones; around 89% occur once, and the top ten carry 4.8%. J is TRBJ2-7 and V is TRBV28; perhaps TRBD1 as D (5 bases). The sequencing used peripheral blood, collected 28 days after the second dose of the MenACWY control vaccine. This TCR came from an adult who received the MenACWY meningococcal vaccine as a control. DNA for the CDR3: TGTGCCAGCAGGTCCCAAGGGGTTTCCTACGAGCAGTACTTC. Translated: CASRSQGVSYEQYF.